This T cell receptor beta chain emerged from a study of long-term antiretroviral therapy in people with HIV. Run at survey level, the immunoSEQ assay was version v3.0. Clones were sequenced by immunoSEQ multiplex PCR, and TCRdb holds only the in-frame ones, with some missing. The sample shows approximately 20,000 clones, approximately 80% of them seen only once. V lost 4 bases to trimming and J lost 7 bases, with 21 bases between them. Germline-derived CDR1 and CDR2 are SGHNT and YYREEE (reference sequence). The CDR3 length is 15 residues. Study-wide results and caveats: HIV repertoires showed narrower CDR3 length ranges than controls.

About this clone itself: Its antigen is not known.

The chain recombines TRBV5-4 with TRBJ2-7; D perhaps matches TRBD1 (6 bases). Sequences were derived from unsorted PBMCs, sampled 1.6 years after starting antiretroviral therapy. This TCR came from a man in his forties with HIV. The CDR3 DNA sequence: TGTGCCAGCAGCCATGACTCGGGACACACCTTGGAGCAGTACTTC. This translates into CASSHDSGHTLEQYF.